This note documents a single TCR beta chain sequence. Its antigen remains unidentified. The sample is drawn from a study of cytomegalovirus exposure and HLA in healthy donors. The CDR3 sequence is 15 residues long. CDR1 is SGHTA and CDR2 is FQGNSA in the germline V gene. The V segment lost 5 bases and the J segment 6 bases; nucleotides outside the gene matches: 3. Study-level results: It was taken for granted in presence/absence analyses that sequencing depth across donors was roughly uniform.

PCR amplification relied on 60 Vbeta primers (plus 13 Jbeta primers). Assay used: immunoSEQ multiplex PCR; TCRdb lists only in-frame clones, some missing. The data show more than 45,000 clones, over 60% seen once. This clonotype originated in a woman aged 40 to 50 in good health and CMV-seropositive. The specimen was PBMCs. The rearrangement uses TRBV7-2 and TRBJ2-2; 13 bases match TRBD2. DNA for the CDR3: TGTGCCAGCAGCCGAACTAGCGGGGGGGCCGGGGAGCTGTTTTTT. Encoded protein: CASSRTSGGAGELFF. The whole variable domain, remainder taken from reference TRBV7-2 and TRBJ2-2, is GAGVSQSPSNKVTEKGKDVELRCDPISGHTALYWYRQSLGQGLEFLIYFQGNSAPDKSGLPSDRFSAERTGGSVSTLTIQRTQQEDSAVYLCASSRTSGGAGELFFGEGSRLTVL.